A selection of T cell receptor beta chains follows, all from one sample in a study of OX40 agonist ivuxolimab in advanced cancers. TCRdb keeps only in-frame clones here, not all; method: immunoSEQ multiplex PCR. The table records fewer than 70,000 clones, more than 65% of them present only once. The input for sequencing was CD4+ or CD8+ T cells sorted from blood, taken in a trial of the OX40 agonist ivuxolimab. All receptors derive from an adult with an advanced solid tumor such as melanoma, head and neck, liver or kidney cancer. Each CDR3 is given with its conserved first and last residue. Fields, in order: D gene, V gene, clone size, J gene, CDR3 protein, CDR3 DNA. D genes are given only for firm matches. A clone size is listed for some rows: how often the clone was seen (once, few, many), or a class if it is expanded.

D gene: .
V gene: TRBV5-4
clone size: once
J gene: TRBJ2-1
CDR3 protein: CASSLKWLSGGLDNEQFF
CDR3 DNA: TGTGCCAGCAGCTTAAAATGGCTATCGGGCGGCTTAGACAATGAGCAGTTCTTC

D gene: TRBD2
V gene: TRBV18
clone size: .
J gene: TRBJ2-2
CDR3 protein: CASSLTSGNTGELFF
CDR3 DNA: TGTGCCAGCTCGCTGACTAGCGGGAACACCGGGGAGCTGTTTTTT

D gene: TRBD2
V gene: TRBV30
clone size: .
J gene: TRBJ2-5
CDR3 protein: CACSGGPQETQYF
CDR3 DNA: TGTGCCTGTAGCGGGGGCCCCCAAGAGACCCAGTACTTC

D gene: TRBD2
V gene: TRBV11-2
clone size: .
J gene: TRBJ2-5
CDR3 protein: CASSLVAGGQFQYF
CDR3 DNA: TGTGCCAGCAGCTTAGTAGCGGGGGGACAGTTCCAGTACTTC

D gene: .
V gene: TRBV28
clone size: once
J gene: TRBJ1-1
CDR3 protein: CASSLFGGPREAFF
CDR3 DNA: TGTGCCAGCAGTTTATTCGGGGGTCCCAGGGAAGCTTTCTTT

D gene: .
V gene: TRBV19
clone size: .
J gene: TRBJ2-4
CDR3 protein: CATADGLAKNIQYF
CDR3 DNA: TGTGCCACTGCGGACGGTCTAGCCAAAAACATTCAGTACTTC

D gene: .
V gene: TRBV5-4
clone size: .
J gene: TRBJ1-2
CDR3 protein: CASSPTAHRGNGYTF
CDR3 DNA: TGTGCCAGCAGCCCTACGGCTCACCGAGGTAATGGCTACACCTTC

D gene: TRBD1
V gene: TRBV27
clone size: .
J gene: TRBJ2-7
CDR3 protein: CASRHRQGPTPYEQYF
CDR3 DNA: TGTGCCAGCAGACACAGACAGGGACCGACACCCTACGAGCAGTACTTC

D gene: TRBD1
V gene: TRBV19
clone size: .
J gene: TRBJ2-2
CDR3 protein: CASSIRTGGNTGELFF
CDR3 DNA: TGTGCCAGTAGTATTCGGACAGGGGGGAACACCGGGGAGCTGTTTTTT

D gene: .
V gene: TRBV7-6
clone size: once
J gene: TRBJ1-1
CDR3 protein: CASSSNTEAFF
CDR3 DNA: TGTGCCAGCAGCTCGAACACTGAAGCTTTCTTT

D gene: .
V gene: TRBV6-5
clone size: .
J gene: TRBJ2-7
CDR3 protein: CASSYSYKYEQYF
CDR3 DNA: TGTGCCAGCAGTTACTCTTACAAATACGAGCAGTACTTC

D gene: .
V gene: TRBV6-5
clone size: .
J gene: TRBJ1-2
CDR3 protein: CASSYQGGHGYTF
CDR3 DNA: TGTGCCAGCAGTTACCAGGGAGGCCATGGCTACACCTTC

D gene: .
V gene: TRBV4-1
clone size: .
J gene: TRBJ1-1
CDR3 protein: CASSQEPRFTEAFF
CDR3 DNA: TGCGCCAGCAGCCAAGAACCCAGGTTCACTGAAGCTTTCTTT

D gene: TRBD1
V gene: TRBV5-6
clone size: once
J gene: TRBJ2-3
CDR3 protein: CASSWTGHADTQYF
CDR3 DNA: TGTGCCAGCAGCTGGACAGGGCACGCAGATACGCAGTATTTT

D gene: .
V gene: TRBV2
clone size: .
J gene: TRBJ1-3
CDR3 protein: CASSTVAGAGNTIYF
CDR3 DNA: TGTGCCAGCAGTACCGTGGCAGGGGCTGGAAACACCATATATTTT

D gene: TRBD2
V gene: TRBV6-5
clone size: .
J gene: TRBJ2-1
CDR3 protein: CASSLGLAGGLNEQFF
CDR3 DNA: TGTGCCAGCAGTTTGGGACTAGCGGGGGGGCTGAATGAGCAGTTCTTC

D gene: .
V gene: TRBV18
clone size: .
J gene: TRBJ2-2
CDR3 protein: CASSEAGQEDTGELFF
CDR3 DNA: TGTGCCAGCTCCGAAGCGGGACAGGAGGACACCGGGGAGCTGTTTTTT

D gene: .
V gene: TRBV5-5
clone size: .
J gene: TRBJ2-7
CDR3 protein: CASSSTFLTYEQYF
CDR3 DNA: TGTGCCAGCAGCTCAACCTTTCTTACATACGAGCAGTACTTC

D gene: .
V gene: TRBV11-2
clone size: .
J gene: TRBJ1-5
CDR3 protein: CASSLDYGRSDQPQHF
CDR3 DNA: TGTGCCAGCAGCTTAGATTACGGCAGGTCGGATCAGCCCCAGCATTTT

D gene: TRBD1
V gene: TRBV19
clone size: medium-sized
J gene: TRBJ1-5
CDR3 protein: CASSRKTGASNQPQHF
CDR3 DNA: TGTGCCAGTAGTAGAAAGACAGGGGCGAGCAATCAGCCCCAGCATTTT

D gene: .
V gene: TRBV10-2
clone size: .
J gene: TRBJ2-7
CDR3 protein: CASSEKGHYEQYF
CDR3 DNA: TGCGCCAGCAGTGAAAAGGGGCACTACGAGCAGTACTTC

D gene: TRBD1
V gene: TRBV11-2
clone size: .
J gene: TRBJ2-1
CDR3 protein: CASSHRDRGRNEQFF
CDR3 DNA: TGTGCCAGCAGCCACCGGGACAGGGGGCGAAATGAGCAGTTCTTC

D gene: .
V gene: TRBV7-9
clone size: .
J gene: TRBJ2-7
CDR3 protein: CASSPRDKRWEQYF
CDR3 DNA: TGTGCCAGCAGCCCGAGGGACAAAAGATGGGAGCAGTACTTC

D gene: .
V gene: TRBV6-1
clone size: .
J gene: TRBJ1-4
CDR3 protein: CASSTHTSGTEKLFF
CDR3 DNA: TGTGCCAGCAGTACCCATACCTCGGGGACCGAAAAACTGTTTTTT

D gene: TRBD2
V gene: TRBV5-1
clone size: .
J gene: TRBJ2-5
CDR3 protein: CASSLGVSGTSGETQYF
CDR3 DNA: TGCGCCAGCAGCTTGGGCGTTTCCGGGACTAGCGGAGAGACCCAGTACTTC

D gene: TRBD2
V gene: TRBV7-2
clone size: .
J gene: TRBJ2-2
CDR3 protein: CASSYRPRAGGGTGELFF
CDR3 DNA: TGTGCCAGCAGCTACCGCCCCCGAGCGGGAGGCGGGACCGGGGAGCTGTTTTTT